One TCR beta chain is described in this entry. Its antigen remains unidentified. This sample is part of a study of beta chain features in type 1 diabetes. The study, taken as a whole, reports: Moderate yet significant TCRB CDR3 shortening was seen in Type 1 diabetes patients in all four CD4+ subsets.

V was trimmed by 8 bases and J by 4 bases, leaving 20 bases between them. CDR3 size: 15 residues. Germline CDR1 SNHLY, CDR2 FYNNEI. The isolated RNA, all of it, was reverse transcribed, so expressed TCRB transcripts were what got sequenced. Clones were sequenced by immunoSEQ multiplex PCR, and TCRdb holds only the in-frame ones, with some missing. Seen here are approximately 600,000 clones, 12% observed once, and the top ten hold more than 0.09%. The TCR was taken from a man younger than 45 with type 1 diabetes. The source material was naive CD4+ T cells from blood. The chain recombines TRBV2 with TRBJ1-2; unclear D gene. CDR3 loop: CASRPLSGQSYGYTF. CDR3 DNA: TGTGCCAGCCGACCACTCAGCGGGCAGTCCTATGGCTACACCTTC.